This passage covers 14 T cell receptor beta chains from one sample sequenced in a study of T cell responses to AZD1222 COVID-19 vaccine. Sequencing used immunoSEQ multiplex PCR; TCRdb keeps in-frame clones, though not all of them. The repertoire holds 100,000 to 150,000 clones, with 90% as singletons. Sequencing was performed on peripheral blood, taken on day 0 of AZD1222 vaccination. All receptors come from an adult in good health.

The chain uses TRBV20-1 and TRBJ1-1, with no clear D. Per germline, CDR1 DFQATT and CDR2 SNEGSKA (reference sequence). The V end lost 3 bases, the J end lost 5 bases, and 7 bases lay between the germline ends. The CDR3 runs 11 residues. DNA for the CDR3: TGCAGTGCTAGTGACATGACTGAAGCTTTCTTT. The encoded protein is CSASDMTEAFF.

CDR3 sequence: CASSSGQVGQPQHF. CDR3 DNA: TGTGCCAGCAGCAGCGGACAGGTGGGACAGCCCCAGCATTTT. This chain uses TRBV9 with TRBJ1-5; TRBD1 matches at 7 bases. This CDR3 is 14 amino acids long. Germline values: CDR1 SGDLS, CDR2 YYNGEE. Trimming cost V 4 bases and J 7 bases; bases outside gene matches: 8.

The chain employs TRBV13 and TRBJ2-3; 9 bases line up with TRBD2. The V segment lost 5 bases and the J segment 4 bases; nucleotides outside the gene matches: 7. In germline, CDR1 is PRHDT, CDR2 FYEKMQ (reference sequence). This CDR3 contains 15 residues. The CDR3 protein is CASSPGRGGADTQYF. The CDR3 coding sequence is TGTGCCAGCAGCCCGGGCCGCGGGGGGGCAGATACGCAGTATTTT.

This clone was seen only once. The chain carries TRBV3-1 (or the pseudogene TRBV3-2) and TRBJ1-1, with 7 bases lining up with TRBD1. Losses at the gene ends were 0 bases for V and 5 bases for J; bases not matched to a gene: 9. The CDR3 covers 16 residues. Germline V gene lookup returns CDR1 LGHDT and CDR2 YNNKEL (reference sequence). CDR3 bases: TGTGCCAGCAGCCAAGATAAGCCCAGGGGGATTACTGAAGCTTTCTTT. Protein: CASSQDKPRGITEAFF.

DNA for the CDR3: TGTGCCAGCAGTGACCTTATTTTGGCAGGGACCCATTCACCCCTCCACTTT. It encodes CASSDLILAGTHSPLHF. The chain recombines TRBV6-4 with TRBJ1-6, with a possible D match to TRBD1 (5 bases). The germline V gene encodes CDR1 MRHNA and CDR2 SNTAGT. Trimming cost V 2 bases and J 8 bases, with 19 bases left between them. This CDR3 has 17 amino acids.

This clone was observed a handful of times. The chain links TRBV9 to TRBJ2-3, with D unresolved. CDR3 size: 18 residues. Trimming left V 0 bases short and J 0 bases short, with 17 bases between. The germline V gene has CDR1 SGDLS and CDR2 YYNGEE. CDR3 amino acids: CASSVGVSVFLSTDTQYF. The CDR3 DNA sequence: TGTGCCAGCAGCGTAGGGGTTTCGGTGTTCCTTAGCACAGATACGCAGTATTTT.

This clone was detected only a few times. DNA of the CDR3: TGTGCCAGCAGCTTAGGGTTCGGAGGGAGGGAGCTGTTTTTT. It yields the protein CASSLGFGGRELFF. V usage is TRBV11-2 and J usage is TRBJ2-2; tentatively, D is TRBD2 (6 bases). V dropped 1 base and J dropped 9 bases, with 12 bases sitting between them. Germline CDR1 and CDR2: SGHAT and FQNNGV. The CDR3 has 14 residues.

The V call is TRBV19, the J call TRBJ1-6; 9 nucleotides line up with TRBD1. The junction had 11 bases not matched to a gene; V was cut back by 7 bases and J by 10 bases. Germline-derived CDR1 and CDR2 are LNHDA and SQIVND (reference sequence). The length of the CDR3 is 15 residues. The CDR3 DNA is TGTGCCAGTACCAGCCCGGGACAGGGATTCTCACCCCTCCACTTT. This encodes CASTSPGQGFSPLHF.

This chain connects TRBV9 to TRBJ1-3; possible D gene TRBD1, 5 bases. V was pared by 4 bases and J by 2 bases, with 16 bases between. There are 16 residues in the CDR3. In germline, CDR1 is SGDLS, CDR2 YYNGEE. DNA for the CDR3: TGTGCCAGCAGCACCCGCGGGACCGGACCTGGAAACACCATATATTTT. Its protein is CASSTRGTGPGNTIYF.

This chain links TRBV6-5 with TRBJ1-3; D is ambiguous. The CDR3 is 14 residues long. V lost 6 bases, J lost 0 bases, and 9 bases lay in between. Germline V CDR1 and CDR2: MNHEY, SVGAGI. CDR3 in amino acids: CASRPYNSGNTIYF. CDR3 coding DNA: TGTGCCAGCAGGCCGTATAACTCTGGAAACACCATATATTTT.

The V gene is TRBV6-4, the J gene TRBJ2-3; 7 bases are shared with TRBD2. The CDR3 spans 13 residues. Per germline, CDR1 MRHNA and CDR2 SNTAGT. J was trimmed by 4 bases and V by 2 bases; bases with no gene match: 0. CDR3 in amino acids: CASSDGGADTQYF. As DNA, the CDR3 is TGTGCCAGCAGTGACGGGGGGGCAGATACGCAGTATTTT.

The rearrangement uses TRBV7-9 and TRBJ1-1, with unresolved D. Germline CDR1 reads SEHNR; CDR2 reads FQNEAQ (reference sequence). The CDR3 contains 11 residues. V was trimmed by 8 bases and J by 4 bases, leaving 8 bases between them. CDR3: CASGRVTEAFF. CDR3 DNA: TGTGCCAGCGGAAGAGTCACTGAAGCTTTCTTT.

The V call is TRBV5-4, the J call TRBJ2-1, with D possibly matching TRBD1 (7 bases). The length of the CDR3 is 13 residues. V was clipped by 4 bases and J by 6 bases, with 11 bases between them. The germline gives CDR1 SGHNT, CDR2 YYREEE (reference sequence). CDR3 residues: CASSPRDSNEQFF. The CDR3 bases are TGTGCCAGCAGCCCGCGGGACAGCAATGAGCAGTTCTTC.

V is TRBV30 and J is TRBJ1-4; D unresolved. There are 13 residues in the CDR3. Trimming took off 1 base at V and 8 bases at J, with 11 bases between the two ends. Germline V gives CDR1 GTSNPN, CDR2 SVGIG (reference sequence). In nucleotides, the CDR3 is TGTGCCTGGAGTGGGGAAAGGTGGGAAAAACTGTTTTTT. It codes for CAWSGERWEKLFF.